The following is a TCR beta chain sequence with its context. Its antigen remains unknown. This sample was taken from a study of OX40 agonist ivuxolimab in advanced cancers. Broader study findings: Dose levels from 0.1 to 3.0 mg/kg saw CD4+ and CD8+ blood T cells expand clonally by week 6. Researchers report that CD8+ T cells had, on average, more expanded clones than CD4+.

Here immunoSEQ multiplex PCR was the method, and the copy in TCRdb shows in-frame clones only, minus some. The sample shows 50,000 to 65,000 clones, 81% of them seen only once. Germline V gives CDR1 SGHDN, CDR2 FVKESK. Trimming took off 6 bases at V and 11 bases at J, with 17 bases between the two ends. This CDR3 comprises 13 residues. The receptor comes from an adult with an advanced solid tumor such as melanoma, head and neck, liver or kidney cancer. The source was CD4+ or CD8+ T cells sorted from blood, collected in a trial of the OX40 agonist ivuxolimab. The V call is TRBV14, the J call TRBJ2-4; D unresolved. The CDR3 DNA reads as TGTGCCAGCAGTTCCGACTCCAGGCACCTTCAGTACTTC. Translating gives CASSSDSRHLQYF.